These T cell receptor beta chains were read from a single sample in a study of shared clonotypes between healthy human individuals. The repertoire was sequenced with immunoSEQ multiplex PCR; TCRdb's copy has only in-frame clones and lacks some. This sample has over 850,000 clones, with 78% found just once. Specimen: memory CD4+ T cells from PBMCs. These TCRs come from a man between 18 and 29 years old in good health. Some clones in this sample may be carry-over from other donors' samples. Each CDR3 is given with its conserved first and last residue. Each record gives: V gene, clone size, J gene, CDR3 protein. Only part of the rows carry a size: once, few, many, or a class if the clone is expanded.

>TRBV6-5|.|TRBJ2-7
CASSRFPYSYEQYF
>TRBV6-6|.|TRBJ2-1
CASTGGIAYNEQFF
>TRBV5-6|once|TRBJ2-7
CASSLDFRQDPYEQYF
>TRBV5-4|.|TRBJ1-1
CASSLAQDVIPQTEAFF
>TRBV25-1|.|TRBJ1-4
CASSVSGYEKLFF
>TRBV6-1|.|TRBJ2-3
CASIGRKNTDTQYF
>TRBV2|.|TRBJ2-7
CASSVINEQYF
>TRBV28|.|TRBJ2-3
CASVRQGWDTQYF
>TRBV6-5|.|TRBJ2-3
CASTSGGIDTQYF
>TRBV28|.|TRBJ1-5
CASSRSGGMVQPQHF
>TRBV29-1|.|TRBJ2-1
CSVPRGGQGNNEQFF
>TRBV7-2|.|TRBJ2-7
CASSGSRGQPKQYF
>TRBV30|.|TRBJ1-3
CACQPRGNTIYF
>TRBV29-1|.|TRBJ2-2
CSVEEVAAGELFF
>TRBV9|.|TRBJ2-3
CASSVGGSGRRVDTQYF
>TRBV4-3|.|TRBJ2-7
CASSRREGTPPYEQYF
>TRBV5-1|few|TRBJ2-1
CASSLLAGGADEQFF
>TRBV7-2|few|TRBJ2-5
CASSRTGRETQYF
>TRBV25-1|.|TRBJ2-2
CASSARTANTGELFF
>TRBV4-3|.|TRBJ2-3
CASSQEGARYGTQYF
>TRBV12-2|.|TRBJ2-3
CASRARDRATDTQYF
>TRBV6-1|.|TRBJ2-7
CASSGKGSLIYEQYF
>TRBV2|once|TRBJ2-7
CASSEDSGREQYF
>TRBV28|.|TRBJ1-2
CASSLPAQGSGYTF
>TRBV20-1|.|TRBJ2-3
CSVPRIDTQYF
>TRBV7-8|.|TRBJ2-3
CASSLWTSSSTDTQYF
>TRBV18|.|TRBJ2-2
CASSGAGTNTGELFF
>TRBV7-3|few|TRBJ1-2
CASRLDRNYGYTF
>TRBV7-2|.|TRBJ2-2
CASSLKGASTGELFF
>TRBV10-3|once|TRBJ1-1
CAISVTQNTEAFF
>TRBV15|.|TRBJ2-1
CATSSRYGSLYNEQFF
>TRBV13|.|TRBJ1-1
CASSLRVQGVVAFF
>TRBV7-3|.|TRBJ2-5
CASSLQGAGETQYF
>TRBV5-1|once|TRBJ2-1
CASSSTSGASSYNEQFF
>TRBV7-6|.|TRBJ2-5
CASQGGETQYF
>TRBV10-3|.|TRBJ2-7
CAISGTSGRSSYEQYF
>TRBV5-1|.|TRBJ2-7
CASSTGAYEQYF
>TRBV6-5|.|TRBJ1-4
CASSYGGGEKLFF
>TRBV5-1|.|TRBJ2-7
CASSLESREGWGSYEQYF
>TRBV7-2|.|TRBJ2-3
CASSFDRADTQYF
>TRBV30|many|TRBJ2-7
CAWSVIFWDSSYEQYF
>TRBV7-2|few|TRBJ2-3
CASSLGGAGTDTQYF
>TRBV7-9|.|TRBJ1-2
CASSPSLSHGYTF
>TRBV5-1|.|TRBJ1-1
CASSWTGENTEAFF
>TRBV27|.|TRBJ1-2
CASRPSLGNYGYTF
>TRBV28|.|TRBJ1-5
CASTPYRGIEGQPQHF
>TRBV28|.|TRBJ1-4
CASSPQGLNEKLFF
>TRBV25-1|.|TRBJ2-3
CASSPLGGRTDTQYF